A selection of T cell receptor beta chains follows, all from one sample in a study of brain T cells in children with intractable seizures. The repertoire was sequenced with immunoSEQ multiplex PCR; TCRdb's copy has only in-frame clones and lacks some. The table has 60,000 to 65,000 clones, 95% to 97% seen once. The specimen was peripheral blood, collected at surgery. Receptors originate from a boy younger than two with focal cortical dysplasia and intractable seizures. Each CDR3 is given with its conserved first and last residue. A D gene is named only where the DNA matches it firmly. Clone size appears in some rows only: once, few, many, or a class for an expanded clone.

cdr3_length	v_call	j_call	d_call	clone_size	cdr3_nt	cdr3_aa
15	TRBV10-3	TRBJ1-2	NA	NA	TGTGCCATCAGTGAGTCACGGGGAAATAACTATGGCTACACCTTC	CAISESRGNNYGYTF
15	TRBV11-3	TRBJ2-3	TRBD2	NA	TGTGCCAGCAGCCCGGGACTAGGGAGGACAGATACGCAGTATTTT	CASSPGLGRTDTQYF
15	TRBV5-1	TRBJ2-7	NA	NA	TGCGCCAGCAGCTTGGTTGCGGGACTCTCCTACGAGCAGTACTTC	CASSLVAGLSYEQYF
18	TRBV9	TRBJ2-2	TRBD2	NA	TGTGCCAGCAGCCCCCGGACTAGCGGGGGGCCGAACACCGGGGAGCTGTTTTTT	CASSPRTSGGPNTGELFF
14	TRBV19	TRBJ1-4	NA	NA	TGTGCCAGTAGTATCTTCGGTCGTTATGAAAAACTGTTTTTT	CASSIFGRYEKLFF
12	TRBV2	TRBJ2-5	NA	NA	TGTGCCAGCAGTGACGAGGGAGAGACCCAGTACTTC	CASSDEGETQYF
16	TRBV6-2/TRBV6-3	TRBJ2-1	NA	few	TGTGCCAGCAGTTACTCCAAATCCATGGGATACAATGAGCAGTTCTTC	CASSYSKSMGYNEQFF
15	TRBV7-2	TRBJ2-7	TRBD1	NA	TGTGCCAGCAGCGTAAGAGGGACAGGGACCTACGAGCAGTACTTC	CASSVRGTGTYEQYF
15	TRBV27	TRBJ2-3	TRBD1	NA	TGTGCCAGCAGTTGGACAGGGGGCATGCCAGATACGCAGTATTTT	CASSWTGGMPDTQYF
13	TRBV27	TRBJ2-5	NA	once	TGTGCCAGCAGTTTTGGTTCCATAGAGACCCAGTACTTC	CASSFGSIETQYF
12	TRBV5-1	TRBJ1-1	NA	NA	TGCGCCAGCAGCTTTACCGAGAGTGAAGCTTTCTTT	CASSFTESEAFF